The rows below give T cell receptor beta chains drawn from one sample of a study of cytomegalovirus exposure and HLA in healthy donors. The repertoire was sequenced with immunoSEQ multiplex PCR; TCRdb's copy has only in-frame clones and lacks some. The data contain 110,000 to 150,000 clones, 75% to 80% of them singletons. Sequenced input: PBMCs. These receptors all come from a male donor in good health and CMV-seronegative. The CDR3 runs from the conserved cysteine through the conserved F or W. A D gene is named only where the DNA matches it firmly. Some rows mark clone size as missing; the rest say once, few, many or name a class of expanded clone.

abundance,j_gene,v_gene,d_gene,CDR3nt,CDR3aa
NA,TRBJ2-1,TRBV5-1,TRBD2,TGCGCCAGCAGCCCCGGGACTAGCGAATTGGGTGAGCAGTTCTTC,CASSPGTSELGEQFF
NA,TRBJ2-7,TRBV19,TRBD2,TGTGCCAGTAGTCGACTAGCGCGCCGGGGAGAGCAGTACTTC,CASSRLARRGEQYF
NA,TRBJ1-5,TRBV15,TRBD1,TGTGCCACCAGCAGAGACGGACAGGGACATCAGCCCCAGCATTTT,CATSRDGQGHQPQHF
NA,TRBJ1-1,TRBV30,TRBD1,TGTGCCTGGAGTGTAGGAGCGAGGGGGCTCGACACTGAAGCTTTCTTT,CAWSVGARGLDTEAFF
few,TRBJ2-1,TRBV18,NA,TGTGCCAGCTCACCACCGAGCCTCGGGTGGTATGAGCAGTTCTTC,CASSPPSLGWYEQFF
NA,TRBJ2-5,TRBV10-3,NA,TGTGCCATCAGTGGTACCGACAGCCACGAGACCCAGTACTTC,CAISGTDSHETQYF
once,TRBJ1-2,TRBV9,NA,TGTGCCAGCAGCGTAGGAGGGCCTTCAAGAGGCTACACCTTC,CASSVGGPSRGYTF
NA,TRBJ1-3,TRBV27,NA,TGTGCCAGCAGTTTAAAGTGGGCAGGGGAGGGAAACACCATATATTTT,CASSLKWAGEGNTIYF
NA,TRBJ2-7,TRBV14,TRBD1,TGTGCCAGCAGCCAAGCTTTAGGACAGGGGGTCGAGCAGTACTTC,CASSQALGQGVEQYF
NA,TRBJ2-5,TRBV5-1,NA,TGCGCCAGCAGCTTAAGGACAAGTCAAGAGACCCAGTACTTC,CASSLRTSQETQYF
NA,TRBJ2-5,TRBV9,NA,TGTGCCAGCAGCGCGGACAGCAAGACCCAGTACTTC,CASSADSKTQYF
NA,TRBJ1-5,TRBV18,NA,TGTGCCAGCTCACCCGCACCTACAGGGTTCGATCAGCCCCAGCATTTT,CASSPAPTGFDQPQHF
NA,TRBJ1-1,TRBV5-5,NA,TGTGCCAGCAGCTTGGGGTGGGGCTGGGACACTGAAGCTTTCTTT,CASSLGWGWDTEAFF
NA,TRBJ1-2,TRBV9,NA,TGTGCCAGCAGCGCCAGATCCGGGACGTGGGGACTAGGTGGCTACACCTTC,CASSARSGTWGLGGYTF
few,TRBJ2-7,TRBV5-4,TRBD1,TGTGCCAGCAGCTCCTCCGGGGACAGCTCCTACGAGCAGTACTTC,CASSSSGDSSYEQYF
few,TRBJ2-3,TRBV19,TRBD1,TGTGCCAGTAGTACGACAGGGGTCGCAGATACGCAGTATTTT,CASSTTGVADTQYF
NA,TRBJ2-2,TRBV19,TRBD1,TGTGCCAGTAGTAGCGGACAGGGAGGCACCGGGGAGCTGTTTTTT,CASSSGQGGTGELFF
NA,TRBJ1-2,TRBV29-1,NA,TGCAGCTGTTGGGGAGACTATGGCTACACCTTC,CSCWGDYGYTF
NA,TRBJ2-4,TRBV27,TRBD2,TGTGCCAGCAGATTAGCGGGAGGAGGAAACATTCAGTACTTC,CASRLAGGGNIQYF
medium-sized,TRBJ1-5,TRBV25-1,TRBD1,TGTGCCAGCAGTGAGACAGGGGATTATCAGCCCCAGCATTTT,CASSETGDYQPQHF
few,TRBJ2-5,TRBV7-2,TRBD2,TGTGCCAGCAGCTTAGGTGGGGGGGACCAAGAGACCCAGTACTTC,CASSLGGGDQETQYF
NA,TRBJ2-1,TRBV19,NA,TGTGCCAGTAGTGTCACCGGGACTGGGACTTACAATGAGCAGTTCTTC,CASSVTGTGTYNEQFF
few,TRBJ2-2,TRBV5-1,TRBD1,TGCGCCAGCAGCTTGAACCAGGGGGCCACCGGGGAGCTGTTTTTT,CASSLNQGATGELFF
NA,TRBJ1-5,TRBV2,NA,TGTGCCAGCAGGGCGAAGGAGATTAGCAATCAGCCCCAGCATTTT,CASRAKEISNQPQHF
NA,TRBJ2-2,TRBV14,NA,TGTGCCAGCAGCCAAGGGGGACATAAGACCGGGGAGCTGTTTTTT,CASSQGGHKTGELFF
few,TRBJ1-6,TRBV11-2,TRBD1,TGTGCCAGCACCCTACCGGGACAGAGACCCCATAATTCACCCCTCCACTTT,CASTLPGQRPHNSPLHF
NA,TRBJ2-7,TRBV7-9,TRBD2,TGTGCCAGTAGCTTAACTAGCGGAGTCTACGAGCAGTACTTC,CASSLTSGVYEQYF
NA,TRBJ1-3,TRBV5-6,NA,TGTGCCAGCAGCTTGAGCTACAGATCTGGAAACACCATATATTTT,CASSLSYRSGNTIYF
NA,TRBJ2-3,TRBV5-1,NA,TGCGCCAGCAACACTGGGTCCCCGGGAGTTACGCAGTATTTT,CASNTGSPGVTQYF
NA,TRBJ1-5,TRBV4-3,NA,TGCGCCAGCAGCCAAGACCAGGGGCCAGATCAGCCCCAGCATTTT,CASSQDQGPDQPQHF
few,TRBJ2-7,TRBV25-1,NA,TGTGCCAGCAGCTGGGGCGACTACGAGCAGTACTTC,CASSWGDYEQYF
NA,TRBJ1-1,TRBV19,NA,TGTGCCAGTAGTATTTTGGGACAGAACACTGAAGCTTTCTTT,CASSILGQNTEAFF
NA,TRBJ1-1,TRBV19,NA,TGTGCCAGTAGTATAGGTAACAGGGATAACACTGAAGCTTTCTTT,CASSIGNRDNTEAFF
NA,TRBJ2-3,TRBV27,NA,TGTGCCAGCAGTTCCTTCCAGGAAACTAGCACAGATACGCAGTATTTT,CASSSFQETSTDTQYF
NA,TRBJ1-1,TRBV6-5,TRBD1,TGTGCCAGCAGGGCGGGGACAGGGGGAGCTTTCTTT,CASRAGTGGAFF
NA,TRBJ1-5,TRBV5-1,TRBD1,TGCGCCAGCAGCTTGGCGACAGGGAATCAGCCCCAGCATTTT,CASSLATGNQPQHF
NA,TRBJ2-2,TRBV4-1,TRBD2,TGCGCCAGCAGCCAAAGTTCTGGACTAGCGGGAGGGCCGACGGTGGGAACCGGGGAGCTGTTTTTT,CASSQSSGLAGGPTVGTGELFF
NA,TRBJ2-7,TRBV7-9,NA,TGTGCCAGCAGCTTAGCGGGAGTTCACGAGCAGTACTTC,CASSLAGVHEQYF
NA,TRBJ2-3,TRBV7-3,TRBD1,TGTGCCAGCAGCCCTGGGACAGCAGATACGCAGTATTTT,CASSPGTADTQYF
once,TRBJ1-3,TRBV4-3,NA,TGCGCCAGCAGCCAAGATCTCGGGGACTACTCTGGAAACACCATATATTTT,CASSQDLGDYSGNTIYF
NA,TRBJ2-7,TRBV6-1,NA,TGTGCCAGCAGTGAATGGGGACGGGACATCGGGGACGGTTACGAGCAGTACTTC,CASSEWGRDIGDGYEQYF
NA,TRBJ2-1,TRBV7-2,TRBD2,TGTGCCAGCAGCGTGACTAGCGGGAATTCCAATGAGCAGTTCTTC,CASSVTSGNSNEQFF
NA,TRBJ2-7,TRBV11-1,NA,TGTGCCAGCAGCCCACAGGATCAGGGAAACTCCTACGAGCAGTACTTC,CASSPQDQGNSYEQYF
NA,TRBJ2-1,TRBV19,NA,TGTGCCAGTAGGTCACAGCGGGCACTCTCCTACAATGAGCAGTTCTTC,CASRSQRALSYNEQFF
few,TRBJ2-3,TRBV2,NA,TGTGCCAGCAGAATGGAGACTAGTTCAGATACGCAGTATTTT,CASRMETSSDTQYF
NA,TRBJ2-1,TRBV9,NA,TGTGCCAGCAGCGTAGACCCAGCCTACAATGAGCAGTTCTTC,CASSVDPAYNEQFF
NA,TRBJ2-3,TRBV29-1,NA,TGCAGCGTTGAAGGGGGCTTCAGCCCCACAGATACGCAGTATTTT,CSVEGGFSPTDTQYF
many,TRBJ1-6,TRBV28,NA,TGTGCCACTAAGTCAGGCCCCGGGGGTTCACCCCTCCACTTT,CATKSGPGGSPLHF
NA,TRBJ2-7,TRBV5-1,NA,TGCGCCAGCAGCTTAGACGCGACTTACGAGCAGTACTTC,CASSLDATYEQYF
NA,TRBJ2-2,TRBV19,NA,TGTGCCAGTAGTTTCCGGACTGCCCGCGCGAACACCGGGGAGCTGTTTTTT,CASSFRTARANTGELFF
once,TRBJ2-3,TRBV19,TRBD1,TGTGCCAGTAGTTCTGACAGGGTAGCTGCAGATACGCAGTATTTT,CASSSDRVAADTQYF
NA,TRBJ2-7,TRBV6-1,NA,TGTGCCAGCAAGGGGCCCACCTACGAGCAGTACTTC,CASKGPTYEQYF
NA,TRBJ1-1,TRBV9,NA,TGTGCCAGCAGCTCCTACCGGGACACTGAAGCTTTCTTT,CASSSYRDTEAFF
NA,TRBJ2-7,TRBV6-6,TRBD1,TGTGCCAGCAGTTACGGCACAGGGGGTTACGAGCAGTACTTC,CASSYGTGGYEQYF
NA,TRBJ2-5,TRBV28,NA,TGTGCCAGCAGTTTCTTAGACAACCAAGAGACCCAGTACTTC,CASSFLDNQETQYF
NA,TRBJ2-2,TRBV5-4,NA,TGTGCCAGCAACCCGGGACTCAAGGCGGCCGGGGAGCTGTTTTTT,CASNPGLKAAGELFF